The clone carrying this TCR beta chain was seen repeatedly, ten times or more. The antigen remains undetermined. Germline CDR1 and CDR2: SGHTA and FQGNSA. Trimming took off 2 bases at V and 5 bases at J, with 13 bases between the two ends. There are 14 residues in the CDR3. These data are taken from a study of response to subunit inactivated influenza vaccine. Study results and caveats: Authors suggested seasonal influenza vaccinations each recruit few new T cells.

One entry per CDR3 protein results from TCRdb running MiXCR on the RT-PCR reads. The sample carries a few hundred thousand distinct CDR3 sequences, roughly 9.8% recorded once. Sequences were derived from PBMCs from blood, sampled around seven weeks after vaccination. The chain recombines TRBV7-2 with TRBJ2-7, with TRBD2 as a possible D gene (7 bases). The sequence was obtained from a man aged 50 or older who received an inactivated influenza vaccine. DNA of the CDR3: TGTGCCAGCAGCTTATCGGGGGGCAACGACGAGCAGTACTTC. It yields the protein CASSLSGGNDEQYF.